Listed below are T cell receptor beta chains from one sample, sequenced in a study of CD8 T cells in Susac syndrome. TCRdb analysed the immunoSEQ multiplex PCR reads with MiXCR anew, one entry per CDR3 protein. The table has about 120,000 distinct CDR3 sequences, around 90% seen once; the top ten hold 0.13% to 0.15%. Sequenced sample: CD4+ T cells from PBMCs. The receptors originated from a human donor in good health. The conserved cysteine and the conserved F or W are not part of the CDR3 here. Some rows have no size entry. The others give once, few or many, or a class for an expanded clone.

J: TRBJ2-3; V: TRBV7-2; size: -; CDR3: ASSPRQTGDTDTQY
J: TRBJ2-4; V: TRBV27; size: -; CDR3: ASSPDLGAGGSIQY
J: TRBJ2-5; V: TRBV28; size: -; CDR3: ASSRQGEGLETQY
J: TRBJ1-5; V: TRBV6-6; size: -; CDR3: ASTKGQTNQPQH
J: TRBJ2-2; V: TRBV19; size: once; CDR3: ASSATGGRTGELF
J: TRBJ2-2; V: TRBV20-1; size: -; CDR3: SAPGPLGELF
J: TRBJ1-1; V: TRBV5-1; size: -; CDR3: ASKDPMNTEAF
J: TRBJ1-4; V: TRBV29-1; size: -; CDR3: SVYRNEKLF
J: TRBJ2-3; V: TRBV20-1; size: -; CDR3: SAGRDRGGNTQY
J: TRBJ2-2; V: TRBV12-3/TRBV12-4; size: -; CDR3: ASSRGTGVGELF
J: TRBJ2-1; V: TRBV29-1; size: -; CDR3: SVASGFAGGLYNEQF
J: TRBJ1-1; V: TRBV5-1; size: -; CDR3: ASSLETGTRNTEAF
J: TRBJ1-2; V: TRBV3-1; size: -; CDR3: ASSQDWSYGYT
J: TRBJ1-2; V: TRBV5-1; size: -; CDR3: ASSLTGTNIYGYT
J: TRBJ1-1; V: TRBV7-3; size: -; CDR3: ASSSTKNTEAF
J: TRBJ2-3; V: TRBV20-1; size: -; CDR3: SADWGGTDTQY
J: TRBJ1-1; V: TRBV7-3; size: -; CDR3: ASSLTDEGTEAF
J: TRBJ2-3; V: TRBV9; size: -; CDR3: ASSVPDGRDTQY
J: TRBJ2-2; V: TRBV3-1; size: -; CDR3: ASSLQGSTGKLF
J: TRBJ2-5; V: TRBV20-1; size: -; CDR3: SARLVGSQETQY
J: TRBJ1-1; V: TRBV20-1; size: -; CDR3: SARRGGYGGVEAF
J: TRBJ2-3; V: TRBV7-7; size: once; CDR3: ASSLGAGGQGADTQY
J: TRBJ2-7; V: TRBV6-2/TRBV6-3; size: -; CDR3: ASSPQKSYEQY
J: TRBJ2-1; V: TRBV14; size: -; CDR3: ASSQGMMSGQYNEQF
J: TRBJ2-1; V: TRBV9; size: -; CDR3: ASSVSSVEQF
J: TRBJ1-1; V: TRBV28; size: -; CDR3: ASSLFQGVYSDTEAF
J: TRBJ2-3; V: TRBV11-2; size: -; CDR3: ASSLGSYGTGVADTQY
J: TRBJ1-1; V: TRBV4-3; size: -; CDR3: ASSQDPALNTEAF
J: TRBJ2-2; V: TRBV5-6; size: -; CDR3: ASWGAQGVYTGELF
J: TRBJ1-5; V: TRBV12-3/TRBV12-4; size: -; CDR3: ASTSGGFQPQH
J: TRBJ2-5; V: TRBV15; size: once; CDR3: ATSQAGGTVETQY
J: TRBJ2-5; V: TRBV13; size: -; CDR3: ASKVGGLEETQY
J: TRBJ2-7; V: TRBV19; size: few; CDR3: ASLDRISYEQY
J: TRBJ1-5; V: TRBV12-3/TRBV12-4; size: -; CDR3: ASSLGGWGNQPQH
J: TRBJ2-3; V: TRBV25-1; size: -; CDR3: ASRLAGADTQY
J: TRBJ1-2; V: TRBV6-2/TRBV6-3; size: few; CDR3: ASSPVLDSYGYT
J: TRBJ1-1; V: TRBV11-2; size: -; CDR3: ASSADHASAEAF
J: TRBJ1-1; V: TRBV20-1; size: -; CDR3: SAKTGTGAEAF
J: TRBJ1-5; V: TRBV2; size: -; CDR3: ASRQDRERNQPQH
J: TRBJ1-4; V: TRBV20-1; size: -; CDR3: SSRDRLEKLF
J: TRBJ2-5; V: TRBV7-3; size: -; CDR3: ASSSGGAKETQY
J: TRBJ2-3; V: TRBV20-1; size: once; CDR3: SATRSLGGDTQY
J: TRBJ2-7; V: TRBV19; size: -; CDR3: ASSPGRSYEQY